Listed below are T cell receptor beta chains from one sample, sequenced in a study of blood T cell repertoires in COVID-19. Profiling relied on immunoSEQ multiplex PCR, and the TCRdb table lists in-frame clones only, not all of them. The data contain approximately 76,000 clones, 88% of them singletons. Sequencing was carried out using peripheral blood. The receptors derive from a human donor in a cohort sampled during active COVID-19. The CDR3 runs from the conserved cysteine through the conserved F or W. The D gene is left open where the match is weak. Size is omitted from some rows. Given values are once, few, many or a class for expanded clones.

>NA|TRBJ2-5|TRBV12-3/TRBV12-4|NA
TGTGCCAGCCTGAGGGGGGAGACCCAGTACTTC
CASLRGETQYF
>NA|TRBJ1-5|TRBV27|NA
TGTGCCAGCAGCTCAGGACATAATCAGCCCCAGCATTTT
CASSSGHNQPQHF
>NA|TRBJ2-7|TRBV6-6|TRBD1
TGTGCCAGCGGTACAGGGGGCGCCTACGAGCAGTACTTC
CASGTGGAYEQYF
>NA|TRBJ1-2|TRBV2|TRBD1
TGTGCCAGCAGGACAGGGGGCGAGAGCGGCTACACCTTC
CASRTGGESGYTF
>NA|TRBJ2-3|TRBV27|NA
TGTGCCAGCAGTTTATCGATAGGAGGGTTGGCAGATACGCAGTATTTT
CASSLSIGGLADTQYF
>NA|TRBJ2-1|TRBV21-1|NA
TGTGCCAGCAGCAAAGTACTAGCGACCTCCTACAATGAGCAGTTCTTC
CASSKVLATSYNEQFF
>NA|TRBJ1-2|TRBV18|TRBD1
TGTGCCAGCTCACCTGACAGGGGGGACTATGGCTACACCTTC
CASSPDRGDYGYTF
>NA|TRBJ2-2|TRBV7-6|NA
TGTGCCAGCAGCTTACCGTTCGGGGAGCTGTTTTTT
CASSLPFGELFF
>NA|TRBJ2-3|TRBV7-6|TRBD2
TGTGCCAGCAGCACCCGGGAGGCGGATACGCAGTATTTT
CASSTREADTQYF
>NA|TRBJ2-2|TRBV14|TRBD2
TGTGCCAGCAGCCATGTGAGACTAGCGGGAGCCGGGGAGCTGTTTTTT
CASSHVRLAGAGELFF
>NA|TRBJ2-2|TRBV30|NA
TGTGCCTGGAGTGTGAGGGGGTACACCGGGGAGCTGTTTTTT
CAWSVRGYTGELFF
>NA|TRBJ1-4|TRBV7-2|NA
TGTGCCAGCAGCTTAGCCGGGGGGACGAGTTACGAAAAACTGTTTTTT
CASSLAGGTSYEKLFF
>NA|TRBJ1-6|TRBV2|NA
TGTGCCAGCCAAGCAGGGGATATGTTCAATTCACCCCTCCACTTT
CASQAGDMFNSPLHF
>NA|TRBJ1-1|TRBV19|NA
TGTGCCAGTAGTCAACAGGGCGGCACTGAAGCTTTCTTT
CASSQQGGTEAFF
>NA|TRBJ2-5|TRBV5-4|NA
TGTGCCAGCAGCCCCGACCACCAGGGGCAAGAGACCCAGTACTTC
CASSPDHQGQETQYF
>NA|TRBJ1-3|TRBV5-6|TRBD1
TGTGCCAGCAGCCACGGGACAGGGGCTTTAACCATATATTTT
CASSHGTGALTIYF
>NA|TRBJ2-7|TRBV5-4|TRBD2
TGTGCCAGCAGCCCGGGGGGACTAGCTGGAACCTACGAGCAGTACTTC
CASSPGGLAGTYEQYF
>NA|TRBJ1-1|TRBV5-1|NA
TGCGCCAGCAGCTCAACAGCAGGGGTTGGCACTGAAGCTTTCTTT
CASSSTAGVGTEAFF
>NA|TRBJ2-3|TRBV6-5|NA
TGTGCCAGCATGGGGGGGCAATCCCCCACAGATACGCAGTATTTT
CASMGGQSPTDTQYF
>NA|TRBJ2-7|TRBV5-4|TRBD1
TGTGCCAGCAGCCCAGGACAGGGGGCCTACGAGCAGTACTTC
CASSPGQGAYEQYF
>NA|TRBJ2-5|TRBV27|NA
TGTGCCAGCAGTTTAAAATATTTGGCAGGACAACAAGAGACCCAGTACTTC
CASSLKYLAGQQETQYF
>NA|TRBJ1-1|TRBV29-1|TRBD1
TGCAGCGCTGAAGGCGGACAGGGGAAAACTGAAGCTTTCTTT
CSAEGGQGKTEAFF
>NA|TRBJ2-1|TRBV24-1|TRBD1
TGTGCCACCAGTGGGGGACAGGGATACAATGAGCAGTTCTTC
CATSGGQGYNEQFF
>NA|TRBJ2-1|TRBV10-3|TRBD2
TGTGCCATCAGAGTCACCGGGGTTCAGCGGGATATTTACAATGAGCAGTTCTTC
CAIRVTGVQRDIYNEQFF
>NA|TRBJ1-2|TRBV30|NA
TGTGCCTGGACTAAACAGGGAAATAACTATGGCTACACCTTC
CAWTKQGNNYGYTF
>NA|TRBJ1-5|TRBV12-5|NA
TGTGCTAGCACCGGACAGTCATATCAGCCCCAGCATTTT
CASTGQSYQPQHF
>NA|TRBJ2-3|TRBV30|TRBD1
TGTGCCTGGACCTCGAGGGGGCCCAGTACGCAGTATTTT
CAWTSRGPSTQYF
>NA|TRBJ2-5|TRBV7-2|NA
TGTGCCAGCAGCTTTAGCGACCAAGAGACCCAGTACTTC
CASSFSDQETQYF
>once|TRBJ2-4|TRBV5-6|NA
TGTGCCAGCAGCTTGGCCCTATCTACAGGGTGGGGAAACATTCAGTACTTC
CASSLALSTGWGNIQYF
>few|TRBJ1-6|TRBV6-6|NA
TGTGCCAGCACCTCCACCAGATCGTATCGAGGACCCCTCCACTTT
CASTSTRSYRGPLHF
>few|TRBJ2-7|TRBV3-1/TRBV3-2|TRBD2
TGTGCCAGCAGCCAAGCAGCGGGGGGTCGCTACGAGCAGTACTTC
CASSQAAGGRYEQYF